A selection of T cell receptor beta chains follows, all from one sample in a study of CD8 T cells in ankylosing spondylitis. TCRdb processed the 5' RACE reads anew with MiXCR; each CDR3 protein has one entry. The sample has some 140,000 distinct CDR3 sequences, more than 5.5% seen once. Specimen: blood, either unsorted or a sorted T cell fraction (not recorded which). All receptors come from a female donor with ankylosing spondylitis or in good health (not recorded which). Each CDR3 is given with its conserved first and last residue. Fields, in order: V gene, D gene, clone size, J gene, CDR3 protein, CDR3 DNA. D genes are given only for firm matches. Expanded clones get a size class; other rows say once, few or many, or leave the size out.

V gene: TRBV6-5
D gene: .
clone size: many
J gene: TRBJ2-3
CDR3 protein: CASSYLGGGTDTQYF
CDR3 DNA: TGTGCCAGCAGTTACCTCGGGGGCGGCACAGATACGCAGTATTTT

V gene: TRBV7-8
D gene: .
clone size: many
J gene: TRBJ1-1
CDR3 protein: CASSTPGVNTEAFF
CDR3 DNA: TGTGCCAGCAGCACCCCGGGTGTGAACACTGAAGCTTTCTTT

V gene: TRBV5-2
D gene: .
clone size: .
J gene: TRBJ1-5
CDR3 protein: CAMGPGHLGQPQHF
CDR3 DNA: TGTGCCATGGGCCCCGGGCACCTCGGCCAGCCCCAGCATTTT

V gene: TRBV5-1
D gene: .
clone size: many
J gene: TRBJ2-6
CDR3 protein: CASSLSVAGANVLTF
CDR3 DNA: TGCGCCAGCAGCTTGTCAGTAGCTGGGGCCAACGTCCTGACTTTC

V gene: TRBV18
D gene: TRBD1
clone size: once
J gene: TRBJ2-7
CDR3 protein: CASSPSTGTEQYF
CDR3 DNA: TGTGCCAGCTCACCCTCGACAGGGACCGAGCAGTACTTC

V gene: TRBV10-3
D gene: TRBD2
clone size: many
J gene: TRBJ2-3
CDR3 protein: CAISESITSGSTDTQYF
CDR3 DNA: TGTGCCATCAGTGAGTCGATAACTAGCGGGAGCACAGATACGCAGTATTTT

V gene: TRBV7-2
D gene: .
clone size: .
J gene: TRBJ2-5
CDR3 protein: CASSLGGGHGEETQYF
CDR3 DNA: TGTGCCAGCAGCTTAGGGGGGGGACACGGGGAAGAGACCCAGTACTTC

V gene: TRBV29-1
D gene: .
clone size: many
J gene: TRBJ2-3
CDR3 protein: CSVRRLGTDTQYF
CDR3 DNA: TGCAGCGTCCGGAGGCTGGGCACAGATACGCAGTATTTT

V gene: TRBV6-5
D gene: .
clone size: many
J gene: TRBJ2-3
CDR3 protein: CASSSVLGAKTDTQYF
CDR3 DNA: TGTGCCAGCAGTTCCGTATTGGGGGCCAAGACAGATACGCAGTATTTT

V gene: TRBV5-6
D gene: .
clone size: many
J gene: TRBJ2-2
CDR3 protein: CASSIGNLNTGELFF
CDR3 DNA: TGTGCCAGCAGTATAGGGAATCTCAACACCGGGGAGCTGTTTTTT

V gene: TRBV6-1
D gene: .
clone size: many
J gene: TRBJ2-2
CDR3 protein: CATNRETTGELFF
CDR3 DNA: TGTGCCACCAACAGGGAGACCACCGGGGAGCTGTTTTTT

V gene: TRBV7-2
D gene: .
clone size: few
J gene: TRBJ1-1
CDR3 protein: CASSLARSGEAFF
CDR3 DNA: TGTGCCAGCAGCTTAGCCAGGTCTGGTGAAGCTTTCTTT

V gene: TRBV28
D gene: .
clone size: many
J gene: TRBJ1-1
CDR3 protein: CASSLVRLNTEAFF
CDR3 DNA: TGTGCCAGCAGTTTAGTCAGGCTGAACACTGAAGCTTTCTTT

V gene: TRBV5-5
D gene: .
clone size: many
J gene: TRBJ2-1
CDR3 protein: CASSFVRRQNYGEQFF
CDR3 DNA: TGTGCCAGCAGCTTTGTTCGCAGGCAAAACTATGGAGAGCAGTTCTTC

V gene: TRBV4-1
D gene: .
clone size: many
J gene: TRBJ1-1
CDR3 protein: CASSIHPPAGNTEAFF
CDR3 DNA: TGCGCCAGCAGCATACACCCCCCAGCAGGAAACACTGAAGCTTTCTTT

V gene: TRBV11-2
D gene: TRBD2
clone size: many
J gene: TRBJ2-5
CDR3 protein: CASSFTASGGFETQYF
CDR3 DNA: TGTGCCAGCAGCTTTACCGCTAGCGGGGGATTTGAGACCCAGTACTTC

V gene: TRBV4-3
D gene: .
clone size: many
J gene: TRBJ1-2
CDR3 protein: CASSQATLPGHQNYGYTF
CDR3 DNA: TGCGCCAGCAGCCAAGCCACCCTACCGGGACACCAAAACTATGGCTACACCTTC

V gene: TRBV5-1
D gene: TRBD1
clone size: many
J gene: TRBJ2-3
CDR3 protein: CASRLTGGADTQYF
CDR3 DNA: TGCGCCAGCAGACTGACAGGGGGAGCAGATACGCAGTATTTT

V gene: TRBV7-2
D gene: .
clone size: few
J gene: TRBJ1-2
CDR3 protein: CASSGKPNYGYTF
CDR3 DNA: TGTGCCAGCAGCGGAAAACCTAACTATGGCTACACCTTC

V gene: TRBV7-8
D gene: .
clone size: .
J gene: TRBJ1-4
CDR3 protein: CASSLVVATNEKLFF
CDR3 DNA: TGTGCCAGCAGCTTGGTCGTTGCAACTAATGAAAAACTGTTTTTT

V gene: TRBV12-3/TRBV12-4
D gene: TRBD1
clone size: many
J gene: TRBJ1-6
CDR3 protein: CASSKTGGTSPLHF
CDR3 DNA: TGTGCCAGCAGCAAAACAGGGGGGACTTCACCCCTCCACTTT

V gene: TRBV5-1
D gene: TRBD2
clone size: many
J gene: TRBJ2-1
CDR3 protein: CASSLRASGGANEQFF
CDR3 DNA: TGCGCCAGCAGCTTGCGGGCTAGCGGGGGGGCAAATGAGCAGTTCTTC

V gene: TRBV20-1
D gene: TRBD2
clone size: few
J gene: TRBJ2-1
CDR3 protein: CSAITAGLAGGRNEQFF
CDR3 DNA: TGCAGTGCTATTACAGCGGGACTAGCGGGGGGGCGTAATGAGCAGTTCTTC

V gene: TRBV19
D gene: .
clone size: few
J gene: TRBJ2-3
CDR3 protein: CASSMGGAWDTQYF
CDR3 DNA: TGTGCCAGTAGTATGGGGGGGGCGTGGGATACGCAGTATTTT

V gene: TRBV11-3
D gene: TRBD2
clone size: many
J gene: TRBJ2-1
CDR3 protein: CASSLGRKRGQGSEQFF
CDR3 DNA: TGTGCCAGCAGCTTAGGGAGAAAGCGGGGGCAAGGGAGTGAGCAGTTCTTC

V gene: TRBV20-1
D gene: TRBD1
clone size: many
J gene: TRBJ2-7
CDR3 protein: CSAATGVDEQYF
CDR3 DNA: TGCAGTGCCGCGACAGGGGTGGACGAGCAGTACTTC

V gene: TRBV20-1
D gene: .
clone size: .
J gene: TRBJ2-3
CDR3 protein: CSARAGATDTQYF
CDR3 DNA: TGCAGTGCTAGGGCGGGCGCCACAGATACGCAGTATTTT

V gene: TRBV12-3/TRBV12-4
D gene: TRBD1
clone size: few
J gene: TRBJ1-2
CDR3 protein: CASRAPGQDVYGYTF
CDR3 DNA: TGTGCCAGCAGAGCTCCCGGACAGGACGTCTATGGCTACACCTTC

V gene: TRBV6-2/TRBV6-3
D gene: .
clone size: many
J gene: TRBJ2-7
CDR3 protein: CASSPRRSSYEQYF
CDR3 DNA: TGTGCCAGCAGTCCTCGACGGAGCTCCTACGAGCAGTACTTC

V gene: TRBV4-3
D gene: TRBD2
clone size: .
J gene: TRBJ2-3
CDR3 protein: CASSPGLAATGDTQYF
CDR3 DNA: TGCGCCAGCAGCCCTGGACTAGCGGCTACAGGTGATACGCAGTATTTT

V gene: TRBV24-1
D gene: TRBD2
clone size: many
J gene: TRBJ2-5
CDR3 protein: CATSTSGGVQYF
CDR3 DNA: TGTGCCACCTCGACTAGCGGGGGAGTCCAGTACTTC

V gene: TRBV28
D gene: TRBD1
clone size: many
J gene: TRBJ2-7
CDR3 protein: CASSWDREEYEQYF
CDR3 DNA: TGTGCCAGCAGTTGGGACAGGGAGGAGTACGAGCAGTACTTC

V gene: TRBV3-1
D gene: .
clone size: many
J gene: TRBJ2-3
CDR3 protein: CASSPRGKDTQYF
CDR3 DNA: TGTGCCAGCAGCCCCCGGGGGAAGGATACGCAGTATTTT

V gene: TRBV12-3/TRBV12-4
D gene: .
clone size: many
J gene: TRBJ2-5
CDR3 protein: CASSLAEGETQYF
CDR3 DNA: TGTGCCAGCAGTTTAGCGGAGGGAGAGACCCAGTACTTC

V gene: TRBV11-3
D gene: TRBD2
clone size: few
J gene: TRBJ2-1
CDR3 protein: CASSELGGGAYEQFF
CDR3 DNA: TGTGCCAGCAGCGAACTAGGCGGGGGGGCCTACGAGCAGTTCTTC

V gene: TRBV5-1
D gene: .
clone size: many
J gene: TRBJ1-2
CDR3 protein: CASNLNSGAKNYGYTF
CDR3 DNA: TGCGCCAGCAACCTCAATTCGGGGGCCAAAAACTATGGCTACACCTTC

V gene: TRBV30
D gene: .
clone size: many
J gene: TRBJ1-3
CDR3 protein: CAWFPDRHQGNTIYF
CDR3 DNA: TGTGCCTGGTTCCCCGACCGCCACCAAGGAAACACCATATATTTT

V gene: TRBV20-1
D gene: .
clone size: few
J gene: TRBJ2-7
CDR3 protein: CSARDVPGHYEQYF
CDR3 DNA: TGCAGTGCTAGAGATGTCCCGGGTCACTACGAGCAGTACTTC

V gene: TRBV15
D gene: .
clone size: many
J gene: TRBJ1-2
CDR3 protein: CATGKRDTNGYTF
CDR3 DNA: TGTGCCACCGGAAAAAGGGACACTAATGGCTACACCTTC

V gene: TRBV5-1
D gene: TRBD2
clone size: many
J gene: TRBJ2-7
CDR3 protein: CASSLTSGGLDEQYF
CDR3 DNA: TGCGCCAGCAGCTTGACTAGCGGGGGCCTTGACGAGCAGTACTTC

V gene: TRBV5-1
D gene: .
clone size: many
J gene: TRBJ1-6
CDR3 protein: CASSLEAEPNSPLHF
CDR3 DNA: TGCGCCAGCAGCTTGGAGGCTGAGCCTAATTCACCCCTCCACTTT

V gene: TRBV5-4
D gene: TRBD1
clone size: .
J gene: TRBJ1-1
CDR3 protein: CTSSRRGQANTEAFF
CDR3 DNA: TGTACCAGCAGCCGAAGAGGACAGGCGAACACTGAAGCTTTCTTT

V gene: TRBV7-8
D gene: .
clone size: .
J gene: TRBJ1-1
CDR3 protein: CASSLAWEGTEAFF
CDR3 DNA: TGTGCCAGCAGCTTAGCTTGGGAGGGCACTGAAGCTTTCTTT

V gene: TRBV6-1
D gene: .
clone size: many
J gene: TRBJ1-2
CDR3 protein: CASSEVSVYGYTF
CDR3 DNA: TGTGCCAGCAGTGAAGTTTCTGTCTATGGCTACACCTTC

V gene: TRBV20-1
D gene: .
clone size: many
J gene: TRBJ1-1
CDR3 protein: CSARFSGGPYTEAFF
CDR3 DNA: TGCAGTGCTAGATTCTCTGGTGGTCCATACACTGAAGCTTTCTTT

V gene: TRBV7-9
D gene: TRBD1
clone size: few
J gene: TRBJ2-3
CDR3 protein: CASRGTGPTDTQYF
CDR3 DNA: TGTGCCAGCAGGGGGACAGGGCCTACGGATACGCAGTATTTT

V gene: TRBV20-1
D gene: .
clone size: few
J gene: TRBJ2-2
CDR3 protein: CSATMPGLNTGELFF
CDR3 DNA: TGCAGTGCTACCATGCCGGGACTTAACACCGGGGAGCTGTTTTTT

V gene: TRBV12-3/TRBV12-4
D gene: .
clone size: many
J gene: TRBJ2-2
CDR3 protein: CASSFGARNTGELFF
CDR3 DNA: TGTGCCAGCAGTTTTGGTGCCAGGAACACCGGGGAGCTGTTTTTT

V gene: TRBV5-6
D gene: .
clone size: many
J gene: TRBJ2-7
CDR3 protein: CASSSLITAASGYEQYF
CDR3 DNA: TGTGCCAGCAGCTCTTTGATTACCGCCGCTTCGGGCTACGAGCAGTACTTC

V gene: TRBV20-1
D gene: .
clone size: many
J gene: TRBJ2-1
CDR3 protein: CSAPEGGPSYNEQFF
CDR3 DNA: TGCAGTGCCCCAGAGGGGGGGCCTTCTTACAATGAGCAGTTCTTC

V gene: TRBV3-1
D gene: .
clone size: many
J gene: TRBJ1-5
CDR3 protein: CASSQDRRKNQPQHF
CDR3 DNA: TGTGCCAGCAGCCAAGATCGTAGGAAGAATCAGCCCCAGCATTTT

V gene: TRBV20-1
D gene: .
clone size: .
J gene: TRBJ2-3
CDR3 protein: CSASSPRTDTQYF
CDR3 DNA: TGCAGTGCTAGTAGCCCTCGCACAGATACGCAGTATTTT

V gene: TRBV5-1
D gene: TRBD2
clone size: many
J gene: TRBJ2-1
CDR3 protein: CASSLAGLAGGQNEQFF
CDR3 DNA: TGCGCCAGCAGCTTGGCGGGGCTAGCGGGGGGGCAAAATGAGCAGTTCTTC

V gene: TRBV7-9
D gene: TRBD1
clone size: few
J gene: TRBJ2-4
CDR3 protein: CASSHPGQRLAKNIQYF
CDR3 DNA: TGTGCCAGCAGCCACCCGGGACAGAGACTAGCCAAAAACATTCAGTACTTC

V gene: TRBV4-3
D gene: .
clone size: many
J gene: TRBJ1-2
CDR3 protein: CASSQDQGAGGYTF
CDR3 DNA: TGCGCCAGCAGCCAAGATCAGGGAGCAGGTGGCTACACCTTC

V gene: TRBV7-2
D gene: TRBD1
clone size: .
J gene: TRBJ2-1
CDR3 protein: CASSSYPTGGIVDEQFF
CDR3 DNA: TGTGCCAGCAGCTCCTACCCGACAGGGGGCATTGTAGATGAGCAGTTCTTC

V gene: TRBV7-2
D gene: .
clone size: .
J gene: TRBJ2-7
CDR3 protein: CASSSGQPEQYF
CDR3 DNA: TGTGCCAGCAGCTCCGGGCAGCCCGAGCAGTACTTC